A single sample gave rise to the 23 T cell receptor beta chains below, sequenced in a study of naive and memory T cell subsets. Amplification of ligated cDNA took four PCR rounds with SP2 and nested alpha and beta constant primers. TCRdb itself ran the 5' RACE reads through MiXCR, one entry per CDR3 protein. The table includes about 32,000 distinct CDR3 sequences, around 17% detected once. A UMI-containing oligonucleotide was joined by 3' ligation to the TCR cDNA template. These receptors were obtained from a female donor in good health.

This sequence joins TRBV12-3 or TRBV12-4 and TRBJ2-7; D remains unclear. V was shortened by 4 bases and J by 2 bases, with 12 bases between the two germline ends. This CDR3 has 14 amino acids. In DNA form, the CDR3 reads TGTGCCAGCAGTTCTACAAGGGCCCCCTACGAGCAGTACTTC. The encoded protein is CASSSTRAPYEQYF.

This clonotype was seen ten or more times. This chain uses TRBV7-2 with TRBJ2-6; D remains unclear. Trimming shortened V by 1 base and J by 2 bases, and 6 bases separated the two germline ends. Per germline, CDR1 SGHTA and CDR2 FQGNSA. This CDR3 has 15 residues. CDR3 nucleotide sequence: TGTGCCAGCAGCTTAGACGGAGCTGGGGCCAACGTCCTGACTTTC. Protein product: CASSLDGAGANVLTF.

The chain is built from TRBV6-6 and TRBJ2-7; the D gene is possibly TRBD1 (6 bases). The CDR3 is 13 residues long. The V gene's germline CDR1 is MNHNY and CDR2 SVGAGI (reference sequence). The V end lost 6 bases, the J end lost 4 bases, and 13 bases lay between the germline ends. CDR3 in DNA: TGTGCCAGCAGGGGACATGCACTTTACGAGCAGTACTTC. Its protein product is CASRGHALYEQYF.

This clonotype is medium-sized by share. The chain links TRBV29-1 to TRBJ2-3, with D hard to call. This CDR3 spans 11 amino acids. V was clipped by 1 base and J by 4 bases, with 3 bases between them. CDR1 is SQVTM, CDR2 ANQGSEA, per germline. CDR3 DNA: TGCAGCGTTGAAGTGTCAGATACGCAGTATTTT. Residues: CSVEVSDTQYF.

This clonotype was found many times. The chain joins TRBV27 to TRBJ1-6, with 8 nucleotides matching TRBD1. CDR3 size: 15 residues. Germline-derived CDR1 and CDR2 are MNHEY and SMNVEV (reference sequence). V was clipped by 3 bases and J by 8 bases; unmatched bases: 6. CDR3 sequence: CASSFRGRLDSPLHF. CDR3 sequence (DNA): TGTGCCAGCAGTTTCAGGGGGCGTCTTGATTCACCCCTCCACTTT.

This clonotype was seen ten or more times. The chain has TRBV6-6 and TRBJ1-2; no clear D gene. This CDR3 has 14 residues. Trimming removed 5 bases from V and 4 bases from J, with 14 bases in between. Germline V gives CDR1 MNHNY, CDR2 SVGAGI (reference sequence). CDR3 protein: CASSPLPDTYGYTF. CDR3 coding DNA: TGTGCCAGCAGTCCCCTCCCGGATACCTATGGCTACACCTTC.

This clonotype was counted between two and nine times. The CDR3 loop reads CASSYSGVDNSPLHF. CDR3 in DNA: TGTGCCAGCAGTTACTCTGGGGTAGACAATTCACCCCTCCACTTT. The chain uses TRBV6-5 and TRBJ1-6; no clear D gene. The length of the CDR3 is 15 residues. The germline V and J ends were trimmed by 0 bases and 7 bases, with 10 bases remaining between them. The germline gives CDR1 MNHEY, CDR2 SVGAGI.

This clonotype has a count of ten or more. The V gene is TRBV18, the J gene TRBJ2-7, with a possible D match to TRBD2 (5 bases). Germline loops: CDR1 KGHSH, CDR2 LQKENI. Trimming pared 2 bases from V and 0 bases from J, leaving 8 bases between. This CDR3 is built from 14 residues. DNA of the CDR3: TGTGCCAGCTCACCAAGAGGGCCCTCCTACGAGCAGTACTTC. This encodes CASSPRGPSYEQYF.

The chain uses TRBV15 and TRBJ1-5, with D tentatively TRBD1 (5 bases). CDR1 is LNHNV and CDR2 is YYDKDF in the germline V gene (reference sequence). This CDR3 comprises 15 residues. V was shortened by 0 bases and J by 3 bases, with 9 bases between the two germline ends. CDR3 sequence (DNA): TGTGCCACCAGCAGAGATGGACACCTCAATCAGCCCCAGCATTTT. Protein sequence: CATSRDGHLNQPQHF.

The CDR3 DNA reads as TGTGCCAGCAGCCGGGGGGAGCGGGGGTACGAGCAGTACTTC. This sequence encodes CASSRGERGYEQYF. The chain recombines TRBV9 with TRBJ2-7; the match to TRBD2 covers 8 bases. The CDR3 runs 14 residues. V shed 4 bases and J 4 bases; nucleotides not matched to a gene: 7. Germline V gives CDR1 SGDLS, CDR2 YYNGEE.

This clonotype was counted ten times or more. The V call is TRBV6-4, the J call TRBJ1-5; no definite D call. From germline, CDR1 is MRHNA and CDR2 SNTAGT. Trimming pared 6 bases from V and 7 bases from J, leaving 13 bases between. The CDR3 totals 13 residues. The CDR3 bases are TGTGCCAGCAGCGAGGAATGGGGACAGCCCCAGCATTTT. Its translation: CASSEEWGQPQHF.

This clonotype has a count of ten or more. The V gene is TRBV21-1, the J gene TRBJ2-4; the DNA was not used to check the table's D call, TRBD1. TRBV21-1 is a known pseudogene. The CDR3 is made up of 17 amino acids. The CDR3 nucleotides are TGTGCCAGCAGCATGGGGGAAACCGGGACAGGCAAAAACATTCAGTACTTC. This encodes CASSMGETGTGKNIQYF.

This clonotype qualifies as medium-sized. This chain's CDR3 is CASSFTVQETQYF. The CDR3, as DNA: TGTGCCAGCAGCTTTACAGTACAAGAGACCCAGTACTTC. The rearrangement joins TRBV11-3 to TRBJ2-5; D gene ambiguous. The CDR3 spans 13 residues. Germline V CDR1 and CDR2: SGHNT, YENEEA. V lost 3 bases and J lost 2, with 7 bases in between. Supplemented by reference TRBV11-3 and TRBJ2-5, the full variable domain reads EAGVVQSPRYKIIEKKQPVAFWCNPISGHNTLYWYLQNLGQGPELLIRYENEEAVDDSQLPKDRFSAERLKGVDSTLKIQPAELGDSAVYLCASSFTVQETQYFGPGTRLLVL.

The rearrangement links TRBV20-1 to TRBJ2-2; 7 bases align to TRBD1. CDR3 size: 15 residues. The V gene's germline CDR1 is DFQATT and CDR2 SNEGSKA (reference sequence). The J segment lost 2 bases and the V segment lost 5 bases, leaving 8 bases of the junction unmatched. The CDR3 DNA reads TGCAGTGCTGCCCGGACAGGATTAAACACCGGGGAGCTGTTTTTT. Translation gives CSAARTGLNTGELFF.

The chain links TRBV29-1 to TRBJ1-1, with a weak D call TRBD1 (6 bases). V was trimmed by 7 bases and J by 4 bases, leaving 13 bases between them. Germline lookup yields CDR1 SQVTM and CDR2 ANQGSEA. The CDR3 is made up of 12 amino acids. In nucleotides, the CDR3 is TGCAGCGCCTCGGACAGAATCACTGAAGCTTTCTTT. Translating gives CSASDRITEAFF.

This clonotype is medium-sized (0.01 to 0.1%) in the sample. The chain links TRBV20-1 to TRBJ1-1; TRBD1 is a possible D gene (5 bases). In germline, CDR1 is DFQATT, CDR2 SNEGSKA (reference sequence). This CDR3 spans 13 amino acids. V lost 3 bases, J lost 11 bases, and 19 bases lay in between. This CDR3 reads CSARGPDQAGAFF. CDR3 coding DNA: TGCAGTGCTAGGGGACCGGACCAAGCAGGGGCTTTCTTT.

This clonotype was seen ten or more times. The V and J genes are TRBV2 and TRBJ2-7; 7 bases fit TRBD1. CDR1 and CDR2 from the germline V gene are SNHLY and FYNNEI. The ends lost 0 bases at V and 3 bases at J; junction bases unmatched: 5. CDR3 length: 15 amino acids. The CDR3 loop is CASSEAQGTYYEQYF. The CDR3 bases are TGTGCCAGCAGTGAAGCACAGGGGACATACTACGAGCAGTACTTC.

This clonotype has a count of ten or more. One end of the junction fails to match germline, which may point to a read error. CDR3 residues: CASGLNREETQYF. The CDR3 DNA follows: TGTGCCAGCGGCTTAAACCGCGAGGAGACCCAGTACTTC. This rearrangement joins TRBV7-2 to TRBJ2-5, with D uncertain. In germline, CDR1 is SGHTA, CDR2 FQGNSA. The CDR3 runs 13 residues.

The genes are TRBV24-1 and TRBJ2-2, with a possible D match to TRBD1 (5 bases). Germline V gene lookup returns CDR1 KGHDR and CDR2 SFDVKD. This CDR3 comprises 14 residues. Trimming stripped 2 bases from V and 5 bases from J, with 8 bases between. The CDR3 protein is CATSDYPGTGELFF. CDR3 nucleotides: TGTGCCACCAGTGATTACCCAGGGACCGGGGAGCTGTTTTTT.

This clonotype is categorized as medium-sized. The rearrangement joins TRBV6-5 to TRBJ1-4; TRBD1 matches 8 bases. The CDR3 has 12 amino acids. Germline V gene sequence: CDR1 MNHEY, CDR2 SVGAGI. The V and J ends lost 5 bases and 7 bases, in that order; junction bases with no gene match: 0. This CDR3 reads CASSTGGEKLFF. CDR3 coding DNA: TGTGCCAGCAGTACAGGGGGTGAAAAACTGTTTTTT.

In its sample, this clonotype was seen many times. The chain has TRBV29-1 and TRBJ2-7; tentative D call: TRBD1 (6 bases). Trimming pared 1 base from V and 3 bases from J, leaving 16 bases between. The germline CDR1 and CDR2 sequences are SQVTM and ANQGSEA. CDR3 length equals 15 residues. In DNA form, the CDR3 reads TGCAGCGTTGAAGGGGGTGGACAGCTAGACTACGAGCAGTACTTC. It codes for CSVEGGGQLDYEQYF.

This clonotype is labeled medium-sized. This chain joins TRBV12-3 or TRBV12-4 and TRBJ1-5; TRBD1 aligns across 7 bases. V was clipped by 6 bases and J by 8 bases; unmatched bases: 7. This CDR3 has 13 residues. CDR3 coding DNA: TGTGCCAGCAGACGGACAGGACCGGAGCCCCAGCATTTT. It specifies CASRRTGPEPQHF.

This clonotype was detected ten times or more. The genes are TRBV11-2 and TRBJ2-4; 7 nucleotides match TRBD2. The V and J ends lost 1 base and 8 bases, in that order; junction bases with no gene match: 2. This CDR3 contains 13 residues. Looked up from germline, CDR1 is SGHAT and CDR2 is FQNNGV. The CDR3 bases are TGTGCCAGCAGCTTAGCAGGGAGGGACATTCAGTACTTC. This sequence encodes CASSLAGRDIQYF.